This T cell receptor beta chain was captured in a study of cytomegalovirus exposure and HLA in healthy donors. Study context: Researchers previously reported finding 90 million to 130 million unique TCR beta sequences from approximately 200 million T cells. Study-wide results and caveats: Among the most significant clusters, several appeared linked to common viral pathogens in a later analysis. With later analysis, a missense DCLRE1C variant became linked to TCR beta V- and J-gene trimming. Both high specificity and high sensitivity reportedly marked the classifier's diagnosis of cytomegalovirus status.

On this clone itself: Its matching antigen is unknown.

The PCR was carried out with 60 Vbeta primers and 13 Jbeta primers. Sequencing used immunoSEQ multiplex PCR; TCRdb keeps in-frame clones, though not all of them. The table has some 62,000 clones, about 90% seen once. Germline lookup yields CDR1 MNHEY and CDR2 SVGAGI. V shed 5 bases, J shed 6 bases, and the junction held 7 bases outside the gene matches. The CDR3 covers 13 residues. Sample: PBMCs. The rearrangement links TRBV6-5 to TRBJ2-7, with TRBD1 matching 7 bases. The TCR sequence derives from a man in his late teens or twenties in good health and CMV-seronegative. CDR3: CASSGYRGSEQYF. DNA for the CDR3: TGTGCCAGCAGTGGTTACAGGGGTAGCGAGCAGTACTTC.